The sample holds a few counts of the clone carrying this T cell receptor (beta chain). Its target is unknown. This record comes from a study of identical twins. General study findings and limits: Cross-sectional statistical analysis was relied on for the conclusions, without the same donors being followed. Within cord blood, abundant beta clonotypes carried fewer insertions, but memory repertoires showed no such trend.

TCRdb ran MiXCR on the 5' RACE reads and lists one entry per CDR3 protein. The sample includes 500,000 or so distinct CDR3 sequences, over 11% of them seen just once. CDR3 size: 18 residues. V shed 4 bases, J shed 0 bases, and the junction held 6 bases outside the gene matches. CDR1 is SGHRS, CDR2 YFSETQ, per germline. The sample also formed part of further work on yellow fever vaccine responses in identical twins. That study reports: Each twin's T cell response to the vaccine was reported to look partly convergent and partly personalized.

The TCR sequence derives from a woman younger than 30 in good health. The J gene is TRBJ2-1, the V gene TRBV5-1; 14 positions match TRBD2. Specimen: CD4+ T cells sorted from blood. DNA for the CDR3: TGCGCCAGCAGCCTCGGGACTAGCGGGGGACGCTCCTACAATGAGCAGTTCTTC. This codes for CASSLGTSGGRSYNEQFF.